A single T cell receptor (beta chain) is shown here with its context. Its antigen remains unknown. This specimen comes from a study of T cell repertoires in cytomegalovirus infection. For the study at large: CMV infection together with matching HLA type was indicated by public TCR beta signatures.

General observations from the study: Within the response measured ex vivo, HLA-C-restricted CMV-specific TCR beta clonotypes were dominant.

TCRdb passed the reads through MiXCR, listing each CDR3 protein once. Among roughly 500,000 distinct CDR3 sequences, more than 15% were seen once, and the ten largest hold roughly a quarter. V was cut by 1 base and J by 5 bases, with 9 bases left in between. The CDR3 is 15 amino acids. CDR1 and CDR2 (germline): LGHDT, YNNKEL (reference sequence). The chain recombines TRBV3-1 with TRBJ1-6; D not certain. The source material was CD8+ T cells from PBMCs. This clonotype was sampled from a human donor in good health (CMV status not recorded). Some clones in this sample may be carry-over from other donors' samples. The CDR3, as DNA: TGTGCCAGCAGCCAAGGCGTACAGAATAATTCACCCCTCCACTTT. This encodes CASSQGVQNNSPLHF.